The 21 T cell receptor beta chains reported below all come from one sample, sequenced in a study of beta chain features in type 1 diabetes. Since all of the isolated RNA was reverse transcribed, expressed TCRB transcripts were what got sequenced. Sequencing used immunoSEQ multiplex PCR; TCRdb keeps in-frame clones, though not all of them. Among around 340,000 clones listed, around 8% were seen once. Sequencing input: central memory CD4+ T cells from blood. The receptors derive from a woman aged 18-29 years in good health.

Points on this clone: A much larger clone sits a single nucleotide away, making a read error possible. The identical CDR3 is also encoded by other nucleotide sequences in the sample. The rearrangement uses TRBV2 and TRBJ2-7; 7 positions match TRBD1. V lost 5 bases and J lost 2; bases outside the gene matches: 0. From germline, CDR1 is SNHLY and CDR2 FYNNEI. The CDR3 contains 12 residues. CDR3 region: CASSRGPYEQYF. Written as DNA, the CDR3 is TGTGCCAGCAGTAGGGGGCCCTACGAGCAGTACTTC.

Regarding this clone: Other DNA sequences within the sample encode an identical CDR3. The J gene is TRBJ2-7, the V gene TRBV7-9; TRBD2 matches 7 bases. This CDR3 comprises 18 residues. V gave up 5 bases and J gave up 2 bases; unmatched junction bases: 18. The germline CDR1 and CDR2 sequences are SEHNR and FQNEAQ (reference sequence). This CDR3 reads CASSVRRGRERDAYEQYF. The CDR3 DNA is TGTGCCAGCAGCGTCCGTCGGGGGAGGGAGAGGGATGCCTACGAGCAGTACTTC.

This clone has a count of ten or more. The rearrangement uses TRBV28 and TRBJ1-5; unclear D gene. Germline CDR1 and CDR2: MDHEN and SYDVKM. Trimming left V 3 bases short and J 4 bases short, with 16 bases between. This CDR3 has 16 amino acids. CDR3: CASSFGSWTANQPQHF. The CDR3 nucleotides read TGTGCCAGCAGTTTTGGGTCTTGGACGGCAAATCAGCCCCAGCATTTT.

This clone turned up a few times. A junction end diverges from the germline sequence, so it may reflect a read error. V and J are TRBV7-7 and TRBJ2-1; D perhaps matches TRBD2 (6 bases). There are 14 residues in the CDR3. Per germline, CDR1 SSHAT and CDR2 FNYEAQ (reference sequence). CDR3 protein: CASSPGLASNEQFF. As DNA, the CDR3 is TGTGCTAGCAGCCCGGGACTGGCTTCTAATGAGCAGTTCTTC.

In its sample, this clone was seen a few times. Other DNA sequences in the sample encode the same CDR3. The chain combines TRBV4-3 with TRBJ2-6; tentatively, D is TRBD2 (6 bases). The CDR3 has 17 amino acids. Between the trimmed V and J ends, which lost 0 bases and 0 bases, there was a span of 9 bases. From germline, CDR1 is LGHNA and CDR2 YSLEER. CDR3 amino acids: CASSQDRAGSGANVLTF. The CDR3 DNA reads as TGCGCCAGCAGCCAAGATCGAGCGGGCTCTGGGGCCAACGTCCTGACTTTC.

The rearrangement joins TRBV9 to TRBJ2-3; 9 bases match TRBD2. Germline values: CDR1 SGDLS, CDR2 YYNGEE. This CDR3 region has 15 residues. After removal of 1 base from V and 2 bases from J, the junction contained 2 bases not matched to a gene. The chain's CDR3 is CASSVLAGFTDTQYF. The CDR3 region has the DNA TGTGCCAGCAGCGTACTAGCGGGGTTCACAGATACGCAGTATTTT.

This clone was picked up a small number of times. The chain recombines TRBV2 with TRBJ2-2, with D uncertain. CDR1 is SNHLY, CDR2 FYNNEI, per germline. CDR3 length: 16 residues. V dropped 3 bases and J dropped 1 base, with 12 bases sitting between them. The CDR3 spells CASSELRPGNTGELFF. In nucleotides, the CDR3 is TGTGCCAGCAGTGAGTTGCGCCCCGGGAACACCGGGGAGCTGTTTTTT.

This clone was counted ten times or more. The gene calls are TRBV7-3 and TRBJ1-4; D is possibly TRBD1 (5 bases). The CDR3 has 13 amino acids. V gave up 4 bases and J gave up 10 bases, with 13 bases separating them. Germline CDR1 reads SGHTA; CDR2 reads FQGTGA. CDR3 sequence (DNA): TGTGCCAGCAGCTATGCGGGGGGTGGAAAACTGTTTTTT. Encoded protein: CASSYAGGGKLFF. Using reference TRBV7-3 and TRBJ1-4 for the parts outside the CDR3, the full variable domain is GAGVSQTPSNKVTEKGKYVELRCDPISGHTALYWYRQSLGQGPEFLIYFQGTGAADDSGLPNDRFFAVRPEGSVSTLKIQRTERGDSAVYLCASSYAGGGKLFFGSGTQLSVL.

As to this clone: Other DNA sequences from this sample encode an identical CDR3 as well. The chain uses TRBV11-2 and TRBJ1-1; D ambiguous. Looked up from germline, CDR1 is SGHAT and CDR2 is FQNNGV. CDR3 length: 13 residues. V was cut by 2 bases and J by 1 base, with 5 bases left in between. CDR3 loop: CASSLKRNTEAFF. The CDR3 DNA is TGTGCCAGCAGCTTAAAAAGGAACACTGAAGCTTTCTTT.

This clone has more than one count but fewer than ten. The chain joins TRBV4-3 to TRBJ2-1; 7 nucleotides line up with TRBD2. The CDR3 is 14 amino acids. The V gene end was trimmed by 0 bases and the J gene end by 6 bases; junction bases not matched to a gene: 2. Germline V gene data show CDR1 as LGHNA and CDR2 as YSLEER. The CDR3 region is CASSQDPSGNEQFF. The DNA for the CDR3 is TGCGCCAGCAGCCAAGATCCTAGCGGCAATGAGCAGTTCTTC.

This clone has just a few counts. The genes are TRBV18 and TRBJ1-2; 7 bases line up with TRBD1. The CDR3 has 13 residues. Trimming took 5 bases from V and 7 from J; bases not matched to a gene: 7. Per germline, CDR1 KGHSH and CDR2 LQKENI. As DNA, the CDR3 is TGTGCCAGCTCAGCTGAGGGGGCGCGTGGCTACACCTTC. This encodes CASSAEGARGYTF.

This chain connects TRBV7-3 to TRBJ2-1; D is undetermined. Trimming shortened V by 5 bases and J by 9 bases, and 14 bases separated the two germline ends. This CDR3 contains 13 residues. Germline V gene sequence: CDR1 SGHTA, CDR2 FQGTGA. The CDR3 coding sequence is TGTGCCAGCAGCGCCTACACAGAGCTTGAGCAGTTCTTC. Residues: CASSAYTELEQFF.

The rearrangement joins TRBV6-5 to TRBJ2-1; the D is unclear. The CDR3 consists of 16 residues. V lost 2 bases and J lost 6, with 17 bases in between. Per germline, CDR1 MNHEY and CDR2 SVGAGI. CDR3 sequence (DNA): TGTGCCAGCAGTTACGATCCGGACCCGCGCGGCAATGAGCAGTTCTTC. Its translation is CASSYDPDPRGNEQFF.

Details on this clone: One junction end disagrees with the germline gene, perhaps due to a read error. The chain is built from TRBV6-6 and TRBJ2-5; 10 nucleotides line up with TRBD1. This CDR3 is 13 amino acids long. CDR1 and CDR2 (germline): MNHNY, SVGAGI (reference sequence). The CDR3: CASSFDRDRGVNF. In nucleotides, the CDR3 is TGTGCCAGCAGTTTCGACCGGGACAGGGGAGTAAACTTC.

This clone was seen only a few times. V usage is TRBV7-9 and J usage is TRBJ2-1, with D unclear. CDR3 length: 15 amino acids. Looked up from germline, CDR1 is SEHNR and CDR2 is FQNEAQ (reference sequence). Deletions cut 5 bases from V and 6 bases from J, with 17 bases between. The CDR3 loop is CASSARTLGANEQFF. CDR3 coding DNA: TGTGCCAGCAGCGCCAGGACCCTCGGTGCCAATGAGCAGTTCTTC. The whole variable domain, remainder taken from reference TRBV7-9 and TRBJ2-1, is DTGVSQNPRHKITKRGQNVTFRCDPISEHNRLYWYRQTLGQGPEFLTYFQNEAQLEKSRLLSDRFSAERPKGSFSTLEIQRTEQGDSAMYLCASSARTLGANEQFFGPGTRLTVL.

This clone has more than one count but fewer than ten. A much larger clone is a single base away; this may be a read error. The chain recombines TRBV7-3 with TRBJ2-1, with D possibly called TRBD1 or TRBD2 (5 bases each). Germline CDR1 and CDR2: SGHTA and FQGTGA. The CDR3 spans 13 residues. V was trimmed by 1 base and J by 7 bases, leaving 8 bases between them. CDR3 coding DNA: TGTGCCAGCAGCTTAAATTGGGGGAATGAGCAGTTCTTC. Translation gives CASSLNWGNEQFF.

This rearrangement joins TRBV6-5 to TRBJ2-7, with TRBD1 matching over 8 bases. Trimming removed 6 bases from V and 4 bases from J; junction bases left unmatched: 11. CDR3 length: 15 amino acids. From germline, CDR1 is MNHEY and CDR2 SVGAGI. The CDR3 loop reads CASRGGQAVGYEQYF. The CDR3 nucleotides read TGTGCCAGCAGAGGGGGACAGGCAGTGGGATACGAGCAGTACTTC.

This clone occurred a few times. The chain couples TRBV6-5 to TRBJ1-5; TRBD1 matches at 8 bases. The germline CDR1 and CDR2 sequences are MNHEY and SVGAGI. The junction had 5 bases not matched to a gene; V was cut back by 5 bases and J by 5 bases. There are 14 residues in the CDR3. The CDR3 sequence is CASSRDRFYQPQHF. The CDR3 nucleotides are TGTGCCAGCAGTCGGGACAGGTTCTATCAGCCCCAGCATTTT.

CDR3 nucleotides: TGTGCCAGCAGCTTACTCCGGACAGGGGTCACCGGGGAGCTGTTTTTT. Its protein is CASSLLRTGVTGELFF. The chain employs TRBV7-9 and TRBJ2-2; 9 nucleotides match TRBD1. The CDR3 spans 16 residues. Germline CDR1 and CDR2: SEHNR and FQNEAQ (reference sequence). With V trimmed by 2 bases and J by 4 bases, 5 bases remained unmatched.

The chain recombines TRBV5-1 with TRBJ2-3; possible D gene TRBD2, 5 bases. CDR1 SGHRS and CDR2 YFSETQ come from the germline V gene. V was pared by 2 bases and J by 0 bases, with 10 bases between. This CDR3 has 15 residues. CDR3 in amino acids: CASSLAVTSTDTQYF. CDR3 bases: TGCGCCAGCAGCTTAGCGGTAACTAGCACAGATACGCAGTATTTT. Complete variable domain (other parts from reference TRBV5-1 and TRBJ2-3): KAGVTQTPRYLIKTRGQQVTLSCSPISGHRSVSWYQQTPGQGLQFLFEYFSETQRNKGNFPGRFSGRQFSNSRSEMNVSTLELGDSALYLCASSLAVTSTDTQYFGPGTRLTVL.

J is TRBJ1-4 and V is TRBV7-9, with a weak D call TRBD1 (5 bases). The V gene lost 4 bases and the J gene lost 1 base, with 13 bases spanning the gap. This CDR3 region has 16 residues. CDR1 is SEHNR, CDR2 FQNEAQ, per germline (reference sequence). The CDR3 nucleotides read TGTGCCAGCAGCTCGAGACGGGGGGGAACTAATGAAAAACTGTTTTTT. Encoded protein: CASSSRRGGTNEKLFF.